The 16 T cell receptor beta chains in this list originate from one sample, sequenced in a study of cytomegalovirus exposure and HLA in healthy donors. Both 60 Vbeta primers and 13 Jbeta primers went into the PCR. The table came from immunoSEQ multiplex PCR; TCRdb's copy has only in-frame clones and leaves some out. The sample has about 110,000 clones, approximately 15% seen once. Sequencing input: PBMCs. The receptors derive from a woman aged 18-29 years in good health and CMV-seronegative.

This clone came up a few times. This chain connects TRBV19 to TRBJ2-1; perhaps TRBD1 as D (6 bases). This CDR3 region has 16 residues. In germline, CDR1 is LNHDA, CDR2 SQIVND (reference sequence). V was pared by 9 bases and J by 7 bases, with 25 bases between. The CDR3 coding sequence is TGTGCCAGCAGCATGTCACAGGGTCACCGCATGAATGAGCAGTTCTTC. Residues: CASSMSQGHRMNEQFF.

This sequence joins TRBV9 and TRBJ1-4; the match to TRBD1 covers 8 bases. The V gene's germline CDR1 is SGDLS and CDR2 YYNGEE. The junction had 6 bases not matched to a gene; V was cut back by 0 bases and J by 8 bases. There are 15 residues in the CDR3. As DNA, the CDR3 is TGTGCCAGCAGCGTAGGGGCAGGGGGCAAGGAAAAACTGTTTTTT. It yields the protein CASSVGAGGKEKLFF.

This clone has a handful of counts. The chain joins TRBV6-4 to TRBJ2-1; TRBD1 matches at 11 bases. Germline CDR1 MRHNA, CDR2 SNTAGT. With V trimmed by 0 bases and J by 8 bases, 3 bases remained unmatched. The CDR3 covers 15 residues. The CDR3 spells CASSDSGQGGDEQFF. The CDR3 DNA reads as TGTGCCAGCAGTGACTCGGGACAGGGGGGGGATGAGCAGTTCTTC.

This chain links TRBV2 with TRBJ1-2; TRBD1 matches 8 bases. The CDR3 has 14 amino acids. Looked up from germline, CDR1 is SNHLY and CDR2 is FYNNEI. The V and J ends lost 2 bases and 4 bases, in that order; junction bases with no gene match: 3. The CDR3 DNA reads TGTGCCAGCAGTGAACAGGGGGCCGGCTATGGCTACACCTTC. Translation gives CASSEQGAGYGYTF.

The genes are TRBV27 and TRBJ2-3; D is unresolved. Germline CDR1 reads MNHEY; CDR2 reads SMNVEV (reference sequence). The CDR3 consists of 13 residues. V was pared by 3 bases and J by 1 base, with 5 bases between. In DNA form, the CDR3 reads TGTGCCAGCAGTTTTCCCGGCACAGATACGCAGTATTTT. It codes for CASSFPGTDTQYF.

V gene TRBV25-1 combines with J gene TRBJ1-2; D gene unclear. The CDR3 has 14 amino acids. Germline loops: CDR1 MGHDK, CDR2 SYGVNS. V lost 0 bases and J 8 bases, leaving 13 bases between the germline ends. CDR3 protein: CASSEYLAGGGYTF. CDR3 sequence (DNA): TGTGCCAGCAGTGAATATCTAGCCGGTGGCGGCTACACCTTC.

J is TRBJ2-1 and V is TRBV18; 8 bases agree with TRBD2. V lost 2 bases, J lost 7 bases, and 7 bases stayed unmatched. The CDR3 extends over 15 amino acids. CDR1 is KGHSH and CDR2 is LQKENI in the germline V gene. As DNA, the CDR3 is TGTGCCAGCTCACCAGTGGCGGGAGGACAGAATGAGCAGTTCTTC. It yields the protein CASSPVAGGQNEQFF.

In this sample, this clone turned up a few times. V gene TRBV7-9 combines with J gene TRBJ1-1; D is unclear. V was trimmed by 5 bases and J by 5 bases, leaving 15 bases between them. CDR1 and CDR2 (germline): SEHNR, FQNEAQ (reference sequence). The CDR3 loop spans 14 amino acids. The CDR3 nucleotides are TGTGCCAGCAGCCGCTCGCGGGAGTTAACTGAAGCTTTCTTT. This codes for CASSRSRELTEAFF.

The rearrangement uses TRBV28 and TRBJ2-5; tentatively, D is TRBD2 (6 bases). Germline loops: CDR1 MDHEN, CDR2 SYDVKM. The V end was cut by 6 bases, the J end by 2 bases, with 19 bases between. This CDR3 is built from 16 residues. CDR3: CASSSWEPSAQETQYF. As DNA, the CDR3 is TGTGCCAGCAGCTCGTGGGAGCCTAGCGCACAAGAGACCCAGTACTTC.

The V call is TRBV4-1, the J call TRBJ2-6; 7 bases fit TRBD2. The CDR3 extends over 18 amino acids. V gave up 0 bases and J gave up 0 bases; unmatched junction bases: 5. Germline CDR1 and CDR2: MGHRA and YSYEKL. The CDR3 sequence: CASSQDPLARSGANVLTF. The DNA for the CDR3 is TGCGCCAGCAGCCAAGACCCACTAGCGCGCTCTGGGGCCAACGTCCTGACTTTC.

The rearrangement joins TRBV10-3 to TRBJ2-1; 11 bases agree with TRBD2. After removal of 5 bases from V and 1 base from J, the junction contained 10 bases not matched to a gene. The CDR3 extends over 18 amino acids. Germline V gene data show CDR1 as ENHRY and CDR2 as SYGVKD. CDR3 nucleotides: TGTGCCATCAGTAGCCCCCCCACTAGCGGGGGATCCTACAATGAGCAGTTCTTC. This encodes CAISSPPTSGGSYNEQFF.

This rearrangement joins TRBV2 to TRBJ2-7, with D perhaps TRBD1 (5 bases). V lost 8 bases and J 3 bases, leaving 17 bases between the germline ends. The CDR3 runs 14 residues. Germline V gene lookup returns CDR1 SNHLY and CDR2 FYNNEI. CDR3: CASLGQGSYYEQYF. The CDR3 bases are TGTGCCAGCCTAGGGCAGGGCTCCTACTACGAGCAGTACTTC. The whole variable domain, remainder taken from reference TRBV2 and TRBJ2-7, is EPEVTQTPSHQVTQMGQEVILRCVPISNHLYFYWYRQILGQKVEFLVSFYNNEISEKSEIFDDQFSVERPDGSNFTLKIRSTKLEDSAMYFCASLGQGSYYEQYFGPGTRLTVT.

This clone was seen a few times. The rearrangement uses TRBV30 and TRBJ2-1; 8 nucleotides match TRBD2. This CDR3 region has 15 residues. Germline V gene lookup returns CDR1 GTSNPN and CDR2 SVGIG (reference sequence). V trimming: 3 bases; J trimming: 7 bases; junction bases outside the gene matches: 11. CDR3 nucleotide sequence: TGTGCCTGGAGGCGCCCTAGCGGGCTCGGGAATGAGCAGTTCTTC. It codes for CAWRRPSGLGNEQFF.

This clone turned up a few times. The chain recombines TRBV9 with TRBJ2-3; TRBD2 agrees at 12 bases. This CDR3 spans 15 amino acids. V was clipped by 4 bases and J by 6 bases; unmatched bases: 6. Germline V gene sequence: CDR1 SGDLS, CDR2 YYNGEE. CDR3 nucleotides: TGTGCCAGCAGCCCTAGCGGGAGGGCGGGGGATACGCAGTATTTT. Amino acids: CASSPSGRAGDTQYF.

The rearrangement joins TRBV14 to TRBJ2-5; D is unresolved. Trimming shortened V by 0 bases and J by 1 base, and 9 bases separated the two germline ends. Germline CDR1 is SGHDN and CDR2 is FVKESK. The CDR3 is 15 amino acids. The CDR3 is CASSQDARGQETQYF. DNA of the CDR3: TGTGCCAGCAGCCAAGACGCTAGAGGCCAAGAGACCCAGTACTTC.

The chain is built from TRBV7-2 and TRBJ1-5, with TRBD1 matching over 10 bases. CDR3 size: 15 residues. Germline V CDR1 and CDR2: SGHTA, FQGNSA. The V gene end was trimmed by 2 bases and the J gene end by 4 bases; junction bases not matched to a gene: 2. For the CDR3, the DNA is TGTGCCAGCAGCTTAATGGGACAGGGGAATCAGCCCCAGCATTTT. Translated: CASSLMGQGNQPQHF. The full variable domain, its missing parts supplied by reference TRBV7-2 and TRBJ1-5, is GAGVSQSPSNKVTEKGKDVELRCDPISGHTALYWYRQSLGQGLEFLIYFQGNSAPDKSGLPSDRFSAERTGGSVSTLTIQRTQQEDSAVYLCASSLMGQGNQPQHFGDGTRLSIL.